Listed below are T cell receptor beta chains from one sample, sequenced in a study of blood T cell repertoires in COVID-19. Clones were sequenced by immunoSEQ multiplex PCR, and TCRdb holds only the in-frame ones, with some missing. Among about 210,000 clones listed, approximately 78% were seen once. Material for sequencing was peripheral blood. The receptors shown here come from a woman in her sixties or seventies with COVID-19, enrolled during active disease. CDR3s include the opening cysteine and the closing phenylalanine or tryptophan. D genes are given only for firm matches. Only part of the rows carry a size: once, few, many, or a class if the clone is expanded.

v_gene,abundance,j_gene,d_gene,CDR3nt,CDR3aa
TRBV2,-,TRBJ1-5,TRBD1,TGTGCCAGCAGTGACGGGACAGGGGGTTCGGCCCAGCATTTT,CASSDGTGGSAQHF
TRBV29-1,-,TRBJ1-2,TRBD1,TGCAGCGTTGAAGAACAACAGGGGGTCTATGGCTACACCTTC,CSVEEQQGVYGYTF
TRBV4-2,-,TRBJ2-2,-,TGTGCCAGCAGCCAAGATCAGGTTGGCAGGGGTACCGGGGAGCTGTTTTTT,CASSQDQVGRGTGELFF
TRBV7-2,-,TRBJ2-7,-,TGTGCCAGCACCCCCGGCCTAGCACTATCCTACGAGCAGTACTTC,CASTPGLALSYEQYF
TRBV5-1,few,TRBJ1-5,-,TGCGCCAGCAGCTGGGGGACACCAACTAGCAATCAGCCCCAGCATTTT,CASSWGTPTSNQPQHF
TRBV9,few,TRBJ2-4,TRBD1,TGTGCCAGCAGCCCATCCGGGACAGCTAAAAACATTCAGTACTTC,CASSPSGTAKNIQYF
TRBV6-2/TRBV6-3,-,TRBJ1-2,-,TGTGCCAGCAGTTACGGCGGGGCAAAAATCGCCGGTGGCTACACCTTC,CASSYGGAKIAGGYTF
TRBV30,-,TRBJ1-6,-,TGTGCCTGGGGAGCCATAGATAATTCACCCCTCCACTTT,CAWGAIDNSPLHF
TRBV28,once,TRBJ2-5,TRBD1,TGTGCCAGCAGGGACAGGGGGCGCAGGGAGACCCAGTACTTC,CASRDRGRRETQYF
TRBV20-1,-,TRBJ2-5,-,TGCAGTGCCCCTAAAGAGACCCAGTACTTC,CSAPKETQYF
TRBV28,few,TRBJ1-5,-,TGTGCCAGCAGTTCAGGGAGGGGGAAGAGCAATCAGCCCCAGCATTTT,CASSSGRGKSNQPQHF
TRBV7-3,-,TRBJ2-2,TRBD2,TGTGCCAGCAGTTCGGGACTAGCGGGAGGATATACCGGGGAGCTGTTTTTT,CASSSGLAGGYTGELFF
TRBV7-9,-,TRBJ1-1,TRBD1,TGTGCCAGCAGTCGGACAGGGGGATTTTTGGCTGAAGCTTTCTTT,CASSRTGGFLAEAFF
TRBV6-5,once,TRBJ1-1,TRBD1,TGTGCCAGCAGTCTAAAGGGGACAGGGGTTACTGAAGCTTTCTTT,CASSLKGTGVTEAFF
TRBV18,-,TRBJ2-6,-,TGTGCCAGCTCACCTCCGGACTACTCTGGGGCCAACGTCCTGACTTTC,CASSPPDYSGANVLTF
TRBV6-5,-,TRBJ1-1,TRBD1,TGTGCCAGCAGACAGGGGTCGGGGAACACTGAAGCTTTCTTT,CASRQGSGNTEAFF
TRBV4-3,-,TRBJ2-2,TRBD2,TGCGCCAGCAGCCAGGCGGGAGGGACTGCCGGGGAGCTGTTTTTT,CASSQAGGTAGELFF
TRBV4-1,-,TRBJ2-4,-,TGCGCCAGCAGCCATCAACAGGATGACATTCAGTACTTC,CASSHQQDDIQYF
TRBV7-6,-,TRBJ2-5,TRBD2,TGTGCCAGCAGTTCTCTAGCGGGACAGGAGACCCAGTACTTC,CASSSLAGQETQYF
TRBV24-1,-,TRBJ1-4,TRBD1,TGTGCCACCAAGCCGAAGGACAGGGGTGCTGAAAAACTGTTTTTT,CATKPKDRGAEKLFF
TRBV19,-,TRBJ1-2,TRBD1,TGTGCCAGTAGTACCCCGAGGACAGGGGGAAACTATGGCTACACCTTC,CASSTPRTGGNYGYTF
TRBV5-1,-,TRBJ1-1,-,TGCGCCAGCAGCTTGGTACAGGGAAGTGAAGCTTTCTTT,CASSLVQGSEAFF
TRBV3-1/TRBV3-2,once,TRBJ2-7,-,TGTGCCAGCAGCCACACAGGGTCCGGCGGCGAGCAGTACTTC,CASSHTGSGGEQYF
TRBV24-1,large,TRBJ1-5,TRBD1,TGTGCCACCAGTGCCCGCGGGACAGCTCAGCCCCAGCATTTT,CATSARGTAQPQHF
TRBV28,few,TRBJ1-5,TRBD1,TGTGCCAGCAGTCCATGGGACAGGGAGAGGCAGCCCCAGCATTTT,CASSPWDRERQPQHF
TRBV28,-,TRBJ2-7,TRBD2,TGTGCCAGCACAAGGGCCCTAGCGGGTAGCTACGAGCAGTACTTC,CASTRALAGSYEQYF
TRBV4-1,-,TRBJ2-6,TRBD1,TGCGCCAGCAGCCAATCCGAGACAGGGGTTCTAGGTGGGGCCAACGTCCTGACTTTC,CASSQSETGVLGGANVLTF
TRBV4-3,-,TRBJ1-4,-,TGCGCCAGCAGCCAAGGCGCGGGGGAGGTTCAGGAAAAACTGTTTTTT,CASSQGAGEVQEKLFF
TRBV28,-,TRBJ2-2,-,TGTGCCAGCAGTCCTAGTGGGACCCTACGGGGGGCCGGTGAGCTGTTTTTT,CASSPSGTLRGAGELFF
TRBV5-1,-,TRBJ2-7,TRBD1,TGCGCCAGCAGCTTGGCCCCAACAGGGGGTAGCTCCTACGAGCAGTACTTC,CASSLAPTGGSSYEQYF
TRBV27,-,TRBJ1-6,TRBD1,TGTGCCAGCAGTTTGGACAGGGGTAATTCACCCCTCCACTTT,CASSLDRGNSPLHF